This T cell receptor beta chain was sequenced during a study of T cells in Graves' hyperthyroidism and ophthalmopathy. Germline CDR1 is LGHDT and CDR2 is YNNKEL (reference sequence). The CDR3 covers 12 residues. V was shortened by 6 bases and J by 5 bases, with 10 bases between the two germline ends. The study's findings and limits: A model built on 13 V-J features separated ophthalmopathy from stable hyperthyroidism.

The definition of stable Graves' hyperthyroidism was no ophthalmopathy progression within 18 months. Criteria for exclusion of patients were uncontrolled infection, other autoimmune disease, pregnancy or lactation. Diagnosis rested on symptoms, serum thyroxine and TRAb, thyroid ultrasound, and orbital computed tomography. What was amplified from RNA transcripts were TCR beta CDR3 regions. TCR CDR3 regions were first amplified by RT-PCR with HTBI primers. TCRdb re-called the multiplex PCR reads through MiXCR, storing one row per CDR3 protein. The table lists about 700,000 distinct CDR3 sequences, 14% of them singletons. In this sample, this clonotype turned up a few times. What it binds is not known.

The TCR sequence derives from a woman between 18 and 29 years old with Graves' hyperthyroidism. Input material: blood. The gene calls are TRBV3-1 and TRBJ1-2; a weak D match, TRBD1 (5 bases). The CDR3 coding sequence is TGTGCCAGCAGTCCAGGACATTATGGCTACACCTTC. Amino acid sequence: CASSPGHYGYTF.